This entry is about one T cell receptor beta chain. The specificity of this receptor is unknown. No base quality values were provided; no much bigger clone lies one nucleotide off. Compared with germline, V lacks 10 bases and J lacks 3 bases; bases without a gene match: 3. The CDR3 covers 11 residues, taking in both the cysteine and the phenylalanine. The kept DNA is CDR3 alone, 33 bases in frame from the first base. CDR1 and CDR2 are drawn from the germline V gene (reference sequence): LNHDA, SQIVND. The data were taken from a study of blood T cell repertoires in COVID-19 (dated by TCRdb to the early 2020s). Turning to the overall study: Samples from collaborators originated in the United States, Italy and Spain and spanned both the acute and convalescent phases of COVID-19. The material from the prospective study consisted of cDNA or gDNA derived from T cells, B-cell-depleted T cells, or PBMCs. The repertoires were made available in a free public database intended to serve as a resource for research on the immune response to SARS-CoV-2. Sample metadata almost always included a de-identified subject ID, COVID-19 status, age in years and sex. Samples were obtained from the ongoing ImmuneRACE study (first 160 participants) and from about 1,300 subjects provided by 6 global collaborators. The dataset comprised deeply sampled blood TCRbeta repertoires from subjects exposed to, actively infected with, or recovered from COVID-19. Where available, HLA class I and class II types were obtained from metadata supplied by the sample provider rather than from assay-based typing. General study outcomes and caveats: The quantity of clinical and demographic metadata differed by source and by participant and was supplied without curation.

In the prospective study, participants were roughly 18 to 100 years old, resided in 24 geographic areas of the United States, and were enrolled through a virtual design. In the prospective study, cohorts were assigned on the basis of participant-reported clinical history obtained from a screening survey and a study questionnaire. Each participant in the prospective study had whole blood, serum and a nasopharyngeal or oropharyngeal swab collected by mobile phlebotomists. Additional blood draws and questionnaires over an approximately 2-month period could optionally be provided by prospective study participants. Prospective study blood samples were shipped either frozen or at room temperature before DNA extraction. The immunoSEQ Assay, a bias-controlled multiplex PCR, was used to amplify TCRbeta CDR3 regions from genomic DNA. In the original analysis: The number of nucleated cells in each sample was estimated by amplification of reference gene primers within the assay. To quantify the absolute abundance of each unique TCRbeta CDR3 rearrangement, sequence reads were collapsed and filtered. For each sample, productive Simpson clonality was calculated by taking the square root of Simpson's diversity index across productive rearrangements. TCRdb carries this immuneACCESS record with in-frame sequences only. Its versions omit some clonotypes, under half of them owing to an unresolved V gene in the studies checked, with the rest unexplained. V and J calls plus clone size are reproduced from that table; the DNA served to infer D and trimming. For this sample there are about 170,000 clones; around 83% appear just once. 3.5% to 4% of the sample comes from the top ten.

The TCR originated in a woman between 45 and 60 years old in a cohort exposed to, infected with or recovered from COVID-19 (not recorded which). In this chain, TRBV19 is recombined with TRBJ2-7, with 7 middle bases fitting TRBD1. The source material was PBMCs or T cells enriched from blood (not recorded which). The nucleotides read TGTGCCACAGGGACAGACTACGAGCAGTACTTC. This is translated as CATGTDYEQYF.